This T cell receptor (beta chain) was sequenced in a study of blood T cell repertoires in COVID-19. At the level of the study: Samples of COVID-19 (acute and convalescent) were obtained from the United States, Italy and Spain.

V gave up 6 bases and J gave up 8 bases; unmatched junction bases: 10. The CDR3 is made up of 15 amino acids. Germline V lookup: CDR1 ENHRY, CDR2 SYGVKD. Repertoires were generated with immunoSEQ multiplex PCR, while TCRdb's copy carries only in-frame clones and drops some. Of 250,000 to 300,000 clones listed, approximately 90% are singletons. This chain joins TRBV10-3 and TRBJ2-1; 10 bases are shared with TRBD2. The source material was peripheral blood. This TCR was recovered from a woman in her thirties with COVID-19, enrolled during active disease. Here the CDR3 DNA reads TGTGCCATCAGGGTCGAGCGGGAGGGCCGGGATGAGCAGTTCTTC. This sequence encodes CAIRVEREGRDEQFF.